These 32 T cell receptor beta chains share one sample of origin, sequenced in a study of CD8 T cells in seronegative destructive rheumatoid arthritis (dated by TCRdb to about 2020). The library was generated by the immunoSEQ multiplex PCR assay. TCRdb took over this immuneACCESS table, retaining in-frame rearrangements with V and J assigned. Such tables are incomplete; in checked studies, under half of the missing clones stem from an unresolved V gene, and the remainder is unexplained. This sample holds roughly 13,000 clones; around four fifths were observed only once. The ten largest clones add up to roughly a quarter of the sample. Sequenced input: CD8+ T cells from blood. The receptor source for this set is a woman between 30 and 50 years old with seronegative destructive rheumatoid arthritis.

The chain joins TRBV6-5 to TRBJ2-1, with 8 bases aligning to TRBD1. The CDR3 spans 15 residues. Looked up from germline, CDR1 is MNHEY and CDR2 is SVGAGI. V lost 0 bases, J lost 4 bases, and 2 bases stayed unmatched. The CDR3 coding sequence is TGTGCCAGCAGTTACTCGGGACAGGTTTACAATGAGCAGTTCTTC. Encoded protein: CASSYSGQVYNEQFF.

V gene TRBV7-9 combines with J gene TRBJ1-1, with 10 bases that match TRBD1. This CDR3 spans 17 amino acids. Germline assignment: CDR1 SEHNR and CDR2 FQNEAQ (reference sequence). J was trimmed by 3 bases and V by 1 base; bases with no gene match: 8. CDR3 nucleotides: TGTGCCAGCAGCTTAGACCCCGCGACAGGGGGCCACACTGAAGCTTTCTTT. It codes for CASSLDPATGGHTEAFF.

The chain employs TRBV14 and TRBJ1-6; D might be TRBD1 (6 bases). Per germline, CDR1 SGHDN and CDR2 FVKESK. The V end was cut by 1 base, the J end by 3 bases, with 13 bases between. CDR3 length: 17 residues. The CDR3 nucleotides read TGTGCCAGCAGCCAAGCGGGGAGGGACATCTATAATTCACCCCTCCACTTT. Amino acid sequence: CASSQAGRDIYNSPLHF.

This clone was detected only once. The rearrangement joins TRBV28 to TRBJ1-2; 8 bases are shared with TRBD1. This CDR3 has 15 amino acids. CDR1 MDHEN and CDR2 SYDVKM come from the germline V gene. The trim removed 5 bases at V and 8 bases at J, leaving 13 bases unmatched. CDR3 in DNA: TGTGCCAGCAGTGCTTGGACAGGGCCTGTGGAGGGCTACACCTTC. Protein product: CASSAWTGPVEGYTF.

The rearrangement uses TRBV6-5 and TRBJ2-5, with 12 bases lining up with TRBD2. The CDR3 runs 15 residues. Trimming cost V 6 bases and J 1 base; bases outside gene matches: 3. Germline CDR1 is MNHEY and CDR2 is SVGAGI. The CDR3 bases are TGTGCCAGCAGGCTAGCGGGGGGGTCCCAAGAGACCCAGTACTTC. Amino acid sequence: CASRLAGGSQETQYF.

This clone was seen only a few times. The rearrangement joins TRBV29-1 to TRBJ1-2; tentatively, D is TRBD1 (6 bases). The length of the CDR3 is 14 residues. Germline CDR1 reads SQVTM; CDR2 reads ANQGSEA. V was trimmed by 7 bases and J by 6 bases, leaving 21 bases between them. The CDR3: CSAEGGGLRDGYTF. The CDR3 region has the DNA TGCAGCGCCGAGGGTGGGGGCCTCCGGGATGGCTACACCTTC.

This clone came up a few times. The genes are TRBV4-1 and TRBJ2-1; D unclear. Germline lookup yields CDR1 MGHRA and CDR2 YSYEKL. The CDR3 runs to 18 residues. The germline V and J ends were trimmed by 2 bases and 9 bases, with 26 bases remaining between them. CDR3 coding DNA: TGCGCCAGCAGCCAACTCCCCGGTCTCACGGTGTCTCCTCCTGAGCAGTTCTTC. As protein: CASSQLPGLTVSPPEQFF.

There are a few counts of this clone. The chain joins TRBV4-1 to TRBJ1-2; D call uncertain. Germline CDR1 is MGHRA and CDR2 is YSYEKL. Trimming took 6 bases from V and 6 from J, leaving 17 bases between them. The CDR3 covers 14 residues. For the CDR3, the DNA is TGCGCCAGCAGGAACCGGGATCTCGGGGATGGCTACACCTTC. Amino acids: CASRNRDLGDGYTF.

The gene calls are TRBV27 and TRBJ1-1, with TRBD1 matching 7 bases. CDR1 and CDR2 (germline): MNHEY, SMNVEV (reference sequence). The CDR3 length is 17 residues. Losses at the gene ends were 4 bases for V and 3 bases for J; bases not matched to a gene: 14. CDR3 nucleotides: TGTGCCAGCAGTTCCCCCTTCGTCTGGGGACAGCACACTGAAGCTTTCTTT. Translating it yields CASSSPFVWGQHTEAFF.

The V call is TRBV5-1, the J call TRBJ2-3, with 13 bases that match TRBD2. Germline trimming cut 4 bases from V and 0 bases from J; bases unmatched to any gene: 14. Germline-derived CDR1 and CDR2 are SGHRS and YFSETQ. The CDR3 sequence is 20 residues long. The CDR3 protein is CASSPWTSGGPLPSTDTQYF. The CDR3 DNA reads as TGCGCCAGCAGCCCCTGGACTAGCGGGGGCCCCCTCCCTAGCACAGATACGCAGTATTTT.

The chain couples TRBV4-2 to TRBJ1-5, with unresolved D. The CDR3 is made up of 13 amino acids. Trimming cost V 0 bases and J 7 bases, with 7 bases left between them. The V gene's germline CDR1 is LGHNA and CDR2 YNFKEQ. The DNA for the CDR3 is TGTGCCAGCAGCCAAGATGGGCGACAGCCCCAGCATTTT. Its protein is CASSQDGRQPQHF.

The rearrangement uses TRBV7-9 and TRBJ1-3; maybe TRBD1 (6 bases). Germline V gene sequence: CDR1 SEHNR, CDR2 FQNEAQ (reference sequence). Trimming stripped 5 bases from V and 0 bases from J, with 20 bases between. This CDR3 spans 18 amino acids. The CDR3 protein is CASSPQGPSKGSGNTIYF. The CDR3 bases are TGTGCCAGCAGCCCACAGGGACCTTCCAAGGGCTCTGGAAACACCATATATTTT. The full variable domain, rest sourced from reference TRBV7-9 and TRBJ1-3, is DTGVSQNPRHKITKRGQNVTFRCDPISEHNRLYWYRQTLGQGPEFLTYFQNEAQLEKSRLLSDRFSAERPKGSFSTLEIQRTEQGDSAMYLCASSPQGPSKGSGNTIYFGEGSWLTVV.

A few counts support this clone. V and J are TRBV4-1 and TRBJ2-5, with 7 bases lining up with TRBD1. The CDR3 loop spans 18 amino acids. Germline trimming cut 2 bases from V and 1 base from J; bases unmatched to any gene: 13. Germline CDR1 is MGHRA and CDR2 is YSYEKL. The CDR3 protein is CASSQQPPGTVVQETQYF. The CDR3, as DNA: TGCGCCAGCAGCCAACAGCCTCCCGGGACAGTTGTCCAAGAGACCCAGTACTTC.

The chain employs TRBV15 and TRBJ1-1; TRBD1 agrees at 7 bases. The germline V gene encodes CDR1 LNHNV and CDR2 YYDKDF (reference sequence). CDR3 size: 15 residues. The junction had 6 bases not matched to a gene; V was cut back by 1 base and J by 4 bases. CDR3 in DNA: TGTGCCACCAGCAGAGGGACAGGTCTGGGCACTGAAGCTTTCTTT. Its translation is CATSRGTGLGTEAFF.

The genes are TRBV25-1 and TRBJ1-2; D unresolved. The germline V and J ends were trimmed by 3 bases and 0 bases, with 8 bases remaining between them. The CDR3 is 14 amino acids. From germline, CDR1 is MGHDK and CDR2 SYGVNS. The CDR3 loop reads CASSDPSSNYGYTF. The CDR3 DNA reads TGTGCCAGCAGTGACCCTTCCTCTAACTATGGCTACACCTTC.

The rearrangement joins TRBV6-5 to TRBJ2-2; D is ambiguous. Looked up from germline, CDR1 is MNHEY and CDR2 is SVGAGI. Trimming shortened V by 0 bases and J by 0 bases, and 8 bases separated the two germline ends. The CDR3 is 16 residues long. CDR3 protein: CASSYSFRANTGELFF. The CDR3 DNA sequence: TGTGCCAGCAGTTACTCGTTCCGGGCGAACACCGGGGAGCTGTTTTTT.

The V and J genes are TRBV6-5 and TRBJ2-5, with 11 positions matching TRBD2. Looked up from germline, CDR1 is MNHEY and CDR2 is SVGAGI. CDR3 length equals 15 residues. V gave up 4 bases and J gave up 3 bases; unmatched junction bases: 4. The CDR3 bases are TGTGCCAGCAGTTTCCATAGCGGGGGGGAAGAGACCCAGTACTTC. Translated: CASSFHSGGEETQYF.

This rearrangement joins TRBV7-8 to TRBJ2-2, with a tentative D call TRBD2 (5 bases). Germline V gives CDR1 SGHVS, CDR2 FQNEAQ. This CDR3 spans 15 amino acids. V dropped 2 bases and J dropped 3 bases, with 10 bases sitting between them. Here the CDR3 reads CASSLLSSHTGELFF. The CDR3 DNA reads as TGTGCCAGCAGCTTACTATCTAGCCACACCGGGGAGCTGTTTTTT. The variable domain in full, completed from reference TRBV7-8 and TRBJ2-2, reads GAGVSQSPRYKVAKRGQDVALRCDPISGHVSLFWYQQALGQGPEFLTYFQNEAQLDKSGLPSDRFFAERPEGSVSTLKIQRTQQEDSAVYLCASSLLSSHTGELFFGEGSRLTVL.

The CDR3 reads CASKPGQGVGYTF. The CDR3 nucleotides are TGTGCCAGTAAGCCGGGACAGGGGGTTGGCTACACCTTC. The V and J genes are TRBV6-5 and TRBJ1-2; TRBD1 matches at 11 bases. Germline V gene lookup returns CDR1 MNHEY and CDR2 SVGAGI. The CDR3 consists of 13 residues. The V and J ends lost 9 bases and 7 bases, in that order; junction bases with no gene match: 7.

This clone has only one observation. The V and J genes are TRBV6-5 and TRBJ1-2; D possibly corresponds to TRBD1 (5 bases). CDR3 length equals 14 residues. Trimming took off 4 bases at V and 1 base at J, with 10 bases between the two ends. The germline CDR1 and CDR2 sequences are MNHEY and SVGAGI. CDR3 residues: CASSSGGFNYGYTF. The CDR3 DNA follows: TGTGCCAGCAGTTCCGGGGGATTTAACTATGGCTACACCTTC.

This chain uses TRBV27 with TRBJ2-2; the match to TRBD2 covers 10 bases. This CDR3 spans 15 amino acids. Germline CDR1 is MNHEY and CDR2 is SMNVEV (reference sequence). The trim removed 3 bases at V and 5 bases at J, leaving 3 bases unmatched. This CDR3 is CASSFTSGVTGELFF. CDR3 in DNA: TGTGCCAGCAGTTTTACTAGCGGGGTGACCGGGGAGCTGTTTTTT.

This clone was found once. The rearrangement links TRBV7-6 to TRBJ1-2; D might be TRBD1 (5 bases). The CDR3 covers 12 residues. CDR1 and CDR2 from the germline V gene are SGHVS and FNYEAQ. Trimming stripped 4 bases from V and 6 bases from J, with 9 bases between. The CDR3 DNA follows: TGTGCCAGCAGCTCGGGGGGAAATGGCTACACCTTC. Protein: CASSSGGNGYTF.

The chain employs TRBV27 and TRBJ1-5; no definite D call. This CDR3 has 14 amino acids. V lost 6 bases and J lost 0, with 9 bases in between. Looked up from germline, CDR1 is MNHEY and CDR2 is SMNVEV (reference sequence). In DNA form, the CDR3 reads TGTGCCAGCAGGGCAATTTATAGCAATCAGCCCCAGCATTTT. Its translation: CASRAIYSNQPQHF.

This clone is termed medium-sized. This sequence joins TRBV6-4 and TRBJ2-2; 9 bases align to TRBD2. Germline loops: CDR1 MRHNA, CDR2 SNTAGT. Germline trimming cut 0 bases from V and 5 bases from J; bases unmatched to any gene: 1. This CDR3 contains 15 residues. The CDR3 DNA reads as TGTGCCAGCAGTGACTCGGCGGGGGGGACCGGGGAGCTGTTTTTT. This gives the protein CASSDSAGGTGELFF.

V gene TRBV4-1 combines with J gene TRBJ2-5, with 7 bases identical to TRBD1. The DNA end favors TRBJ2-7, so the J call may be wrong. The CDR3 covers 14 residues. Germline lookup yields CDR1 MGHRA and CDR2 YSYEKL. The CDR3 nucleotides are TGCGCCAGCAGCCATCGGACAGGCCCCTACGAGCAGTACTTC. Residues: CASSHRTGPYEQYF.

The gene calls are TRBV6-5 and TRBJ1-2; D gene uncertain. The CDR3 totals 13 residues. Germline V gene lookup returns CDR1 MNHEY and CDR2 SVGAGI. The V end lost 2 bases, the J end lost 1 base, and 5 bases lay between the germline ends. The DNA of the CDR3 is TGTGCCAGCAGTTACAACAGTAACTATGGCTACACCTTC. It encodes CASSYNSNYGYTF.

V gene TRBV5-4 combines with J gene TRBJ2-7, with D possibly matching TRBD1 (5 bases). Trimming cost V 0 bases and J 5 bases, with 12 bases left between them. Germline V lookup: CDR1 SGHNT, CDR2 YYREEE (reference sequence). The length of the CDR3 is 14 residues. CDR3 in amino acids: CASSLGQIRDEQYF. CDR3 nucleotide sequence: TGTGCCAGCAGCTTGGGACAGATCCGCGACGAGCAGTACTTC.

The V call is TRBV27, the J call TRBJ2-3, with D possibly being TRBD2 (5 bases). The V and J ends lost 6 bases and 0 bases respectively, with 19 bases between them. Germline CDR1 reads MNHEY; CDR2 reads SMNVEV (reference sequence). This CDR3 is 17 amino acids long. The chain's CDR3 is CASSEWGAQSSTDTQYF. The CDR3 nucleotides are TGTGCCAGCAGCGAATGGGGAGCGCAGTCTAGCACAGATACGCAGTATTTT.

V usage is TRBV15 and J usage is TRBJ2-3; D call uncertain. This CDR3 has 16 residues. V was shortened by 7 bases and J by 0 bases, with 17 bases between the two germline ends. The V gene's germline CDR1 is LNHNV and CDR2 YYDKDF (reference sequence). Here the CDR3 DNA reads TGTGCCACCACGGATGGCGGTTCGACTAGCACAGATACGCAGTATTTT. Amino acids: CATTDGGSTSTDTQYF. The whole variable domain, filled in from reference TRBV15 and TRBJ2-3, reads DAMVIQNPRYQVTQFGKPVTLSCSQTLNHNVMYWYQQKSSQAPKLLFHYYDKDFNNEADTPDNFQSRRPNTSFCFLDIRSPGLGDTAMYLCATTDGGSTSTDTQYFGPGTRLTVL.

The sample holds one count of this clone. The V call is TRBV2, the J call TRBJ1-5; 8 positions agree with TRBD1. The germline V gene has CDR1 SNHLY and CDR2 FYNNEI. The V segment lost 2 bases and the J segment 0 bases; nucleotides outside the gene matches: 12. This CDR3 spans 19 amino acids. CDR3 protein: CASSETSGTGLYSNQPQHF. As DNA, the CDR3 is TGTGCCAGCAGTGAAACTTCCGGGACAGGTCTTTATAGCAATCAGCCCCAGCATTTT.

The chain has TRBV4-2 and TRBJ1-1, with 8 nucleotides matching TRBD1. V shed 3 bases, J shed 4 bases, and the junction held 10 bases outside the gene matches. The germline CDR1 and CDR2 sequences are LGHNA and YNFKEQ. The CDR3 loop spans 16 amino acids. The CDR3 is CASSQTGEWVSTEAFF. CDR3 DNA sequence: TGTGCCAGCAGCCAGACAGGGGAATGGGTGAGCACTGAAGCTTTCTTT.

In its sample, this clone was seen a few times. V is TRBV29-1 and J is TRBJ1-2, with D unresolved. This CDR3 comprises 13 residues. V dropped 6 bases and J dropped 4 bases, with 15 bases sitting between them. Per the germline V gene, CDR1 is SQVTM and CDR2 is ANQGSEA. CDR3: CSVRPAGFYGYTF. The CDR3 DNA reads TGCAGCGTCCGCCCCGCGGGGTTCTATGGCTACACCTTC.